This TCR beta chain was recorded in a study of CD8 T cells in Susac syndrome. Study-wide points: The study conceded that its TCR sequencing and HLA analysis involved relatively few individuals.

Trimming pared 6 bases from V and 4 bases from J, leaving 9 bases between. This CDR3 comprises 12 residues. The germline CDR1 and CDR2 sequences are MNHNS and SASEGT. TCR beta sequences were obtained from blood CD8+ and CD4+ T cells. Reverse transcription of about 0.5 to 1 ug RNA used random hexamers. Multiplex immunoSEQ PCR targeted 54 Vbeta and 13 Jbeta TCR beta segments. MiXCR, run by TCRdb on the immunoSEQ multiplex PCR reads, gives a single entry per CDR3 protein. Of some 300,000 distinct CDR3 sequences detected, about 88% appear once; the ten largest clones hold about 0.11%. This clonotype was counted a few times. The antigen is not known.

V gene TRBV6-1 combines with J gene TRBJ1-2, with unresolved D. This clonotype was obtained from a human donor with multiple sclerosis. Sequencing was carried out using CD8+ T cells from PBMCs. CDR3 sequence (DNA): TGTGCCAGCAGCCCAGACCTCTATGGCTACACCTTC. Translation gives CASSPDLYGYTF.